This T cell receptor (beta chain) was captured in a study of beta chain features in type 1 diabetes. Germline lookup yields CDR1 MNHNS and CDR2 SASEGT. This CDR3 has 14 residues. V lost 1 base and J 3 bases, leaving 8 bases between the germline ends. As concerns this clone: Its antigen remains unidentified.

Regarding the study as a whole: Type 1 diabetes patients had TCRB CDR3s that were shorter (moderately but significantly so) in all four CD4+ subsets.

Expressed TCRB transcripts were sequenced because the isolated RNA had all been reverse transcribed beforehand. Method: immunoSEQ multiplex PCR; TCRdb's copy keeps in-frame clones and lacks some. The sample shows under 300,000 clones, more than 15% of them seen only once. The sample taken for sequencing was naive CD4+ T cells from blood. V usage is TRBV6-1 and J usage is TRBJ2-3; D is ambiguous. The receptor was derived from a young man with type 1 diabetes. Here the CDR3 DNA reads TGTGCCAGCAGTGAAGAAGCTTCTACAGATACGCAGTATTTT. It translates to CASSEEASTDTQYF.